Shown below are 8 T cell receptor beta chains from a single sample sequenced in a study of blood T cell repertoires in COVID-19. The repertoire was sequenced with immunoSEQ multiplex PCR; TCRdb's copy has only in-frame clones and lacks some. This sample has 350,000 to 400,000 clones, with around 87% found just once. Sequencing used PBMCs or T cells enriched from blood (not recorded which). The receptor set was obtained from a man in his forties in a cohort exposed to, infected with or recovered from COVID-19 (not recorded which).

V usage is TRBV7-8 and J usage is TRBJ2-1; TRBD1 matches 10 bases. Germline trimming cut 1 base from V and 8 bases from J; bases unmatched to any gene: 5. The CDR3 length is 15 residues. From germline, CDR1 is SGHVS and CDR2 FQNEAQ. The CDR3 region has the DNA TGTGCCAGCAGCTTAGATGCGGGACAGGGGTATGAGCAGTTCTTC. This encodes CASSLDAGQGYEQFF.

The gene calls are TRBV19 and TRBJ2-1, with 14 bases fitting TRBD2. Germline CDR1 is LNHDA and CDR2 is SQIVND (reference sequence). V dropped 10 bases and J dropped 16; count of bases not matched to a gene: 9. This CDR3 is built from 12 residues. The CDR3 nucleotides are TGTGCCACCTCGGGACTAGCGGGAGTTTATTTCTTC. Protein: CATSGLAGVYFF.

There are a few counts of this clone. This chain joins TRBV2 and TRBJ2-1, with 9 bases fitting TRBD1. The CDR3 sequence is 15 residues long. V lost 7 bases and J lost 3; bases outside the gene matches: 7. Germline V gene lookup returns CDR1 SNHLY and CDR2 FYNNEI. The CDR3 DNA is TGTGCCAGCACCAAAGACAGGGGGGGCTACAATGAGCAGTTCTTC. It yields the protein CASTKDRGGYNEQFF.

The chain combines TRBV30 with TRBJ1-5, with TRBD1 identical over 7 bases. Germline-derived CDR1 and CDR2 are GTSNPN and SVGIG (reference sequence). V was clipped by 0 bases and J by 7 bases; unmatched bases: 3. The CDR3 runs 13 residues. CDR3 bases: TGTGCCTGGAGTGTACAGGGGAGACAGCCCCAGCATTTT. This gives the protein CAWSVQGRQPQHF. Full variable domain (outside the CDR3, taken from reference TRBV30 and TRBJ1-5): SQTIHQWPATLVQPVGSPLSLECTVEGTSNPNLYWYRQAAGRGLQLLFYSVGIGQISSEVPQNLSASRPQDRQFILSSKKLLLSDSGFYLCAWSVQGRQPQHFGDGTRLSIL.

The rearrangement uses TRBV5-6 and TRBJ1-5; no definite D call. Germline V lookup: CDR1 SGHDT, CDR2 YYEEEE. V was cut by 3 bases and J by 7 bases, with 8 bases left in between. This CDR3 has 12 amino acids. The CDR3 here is CASSSRYQPQHF. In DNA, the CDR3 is TGTGCCAGCAGCTCCCGGTACCAGCCCCAGCATTTT. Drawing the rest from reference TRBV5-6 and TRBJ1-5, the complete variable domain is DAGVTQSPTHLIKTRGQQVTLRCSPKSGHDTVSWYQQALGQGPQFIFQYYEEEERQRGNFPDRFSGHQFPNYSSELNVNALLLGDSALYLCASSSRYQPQHFGDGTRLSIL.

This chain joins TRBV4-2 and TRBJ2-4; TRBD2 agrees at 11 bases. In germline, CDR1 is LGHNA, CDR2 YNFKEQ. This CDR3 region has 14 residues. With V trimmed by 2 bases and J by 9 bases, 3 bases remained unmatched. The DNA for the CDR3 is TGTGCCAGCAGCCAAACTAGCGGGAGCGCCATTCAGTACTTC. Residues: CASSQTSGSAIQYF.

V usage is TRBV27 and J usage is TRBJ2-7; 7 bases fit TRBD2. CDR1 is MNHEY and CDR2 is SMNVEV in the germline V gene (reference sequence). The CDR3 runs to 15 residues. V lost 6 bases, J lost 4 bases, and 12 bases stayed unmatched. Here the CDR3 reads CASRPFGGLTYEQYF. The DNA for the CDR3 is TGTGCCAGCAGGCCTTTCGGGGGACTAACATACGAGCAGTACTTC.

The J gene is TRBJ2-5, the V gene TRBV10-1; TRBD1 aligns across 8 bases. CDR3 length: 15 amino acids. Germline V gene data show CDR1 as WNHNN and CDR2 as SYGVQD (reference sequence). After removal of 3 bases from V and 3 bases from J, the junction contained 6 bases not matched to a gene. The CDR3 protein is CASSDTRTGKETQYF. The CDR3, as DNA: TGCGCCAGCAGTGATACCAGGACAGGGAAAGAGACCCAGTACTTC.